These 19 T cell receptor beta chains were all obtained from the same sample, sequenced in a study of identifying expanded T cells in peripheral blood. The assay was immunoSEQ multiplex PCR, and TCRdb's table has in-frame clones only and misses some. The profile shows roughly 130,000 clones, 86% of them singletons. Sequencing was performed on blood. All receptors derive from a person between 18 and 75 years old in good health.

The rearrangement uses TRBV9 and TRBJ2-7; D is uncertain. CDR3 length equals 13 residues. V was clipped by 4 bases and J by 1 base, with 9 bases between them. The germline gives CDR1 SGDLS, CDR2 YYNGEE. The CDR3 DNA is TGTGCCAGCAGCCCCCCTTCGTCCTACGAGCAGTACTTC. Encoded protein: CASSPPSSYEQYF.

The chain uses TRBV5-1 and TRBJ2-7; D unclear. This CDR3 is built from 11 residues. Germline V lookup: CDR1 SGHRS, CDR2 YFSETQ. Trimming took 5 bases from V and 7 from J, leaving 10 bases between them. The CDR3: CASSTALEQYF. Here the CDR3 DNA reads TGCGCCAGCAGTACTGCGTTGGAGCAGTACTTC.

The chain carries TRBV5-1 and TRBJ1-2, with D hard to call. Trimming removed 0 bases from V and 4 bases from J, with 7 bases in between. The CDR3 has 13 amino acids. Germline CDR1 SGHRS, CDR2 YFSETQ. CDR3 sequence reads: CASSLGDTYGYTF. The DNA of the CDR3 is TGCGCCAGCAGCTTGGGGGATACCTATGGCTACACCTTC.

CDR3 sequence: CASSPITGEETQYF. For the CDR3, the DNA is TGTGCCAGCAGCCCTATCACAGGGGAAGAGACCCAGTACTTC. The chain employs TRBV13 and TRBJ2-5; TRBD1 matches 7 bases. Germline V gives CDR1 PRHDT, CDR2 FYEKMQ (reference sequence). CDR3 length: 14 residues. J lost 3 bases, V lost 5 bases, and 6 bases had no gene match.

This clone was recorded only once. The V and J genes are TRBV5-1 and TRBJ2-7; 7 positions agree with TRBD2. There are 15 residues in the CDR3. Germline V gene lookup returns CDR1 SGHRS and CDR2 YFSETQ. The trim removed 0 bases at V and 4 bases at J, leaving 7 bases unmatched. The CDR3 sequence: CASSLDGGVFYEQYF. The CDR3, as DNA: TGCGCCAGCAGCTTGGATGGGGGGGTATTTTACGAGCAGTACTTC.

This chain joins TRBV27 and TRBJ1-5, with unresolved D. CDR3 length equals 14 residues. Germline lookup yields CDR1 MNHEY and CDR2 SMNVEV (reference sequence). The V gene lost 5 bases and the J gene lost 5 bases, with 13 bases spanning the gap. The CDR3 nucleotides read TGTGCCAGCAGTCTTCGCGGCCGCTATCAGCCCCAGCATTTT. Its protein product is CASSLRGRYQPQHF.

Comments on this clone: Germline is not matched at one junction end, which may reflect a read error. The chain employs TRBV27 and TRBJ2-7; D unresolved. From germline, CDR1 is MNHEY and CDR2 SMNVEV (reference sequence). The CDR3 runs 14 residues. This CDR3 is CASSSPERYDLWHF. In nucleotides, the CDR3 is TGTGCCAGCAGTTCACCCGAAAGGTACGATTTATGGCACTTC.

The chain joins TRBV15 to TRBJ1-2, with 9 bases identical to TRBD1. The germline gives CDR1 LNHNV, CDR2 YYDKDF (reference sequence). CDR3 length: 14 amino acids. V lost 1 base, J lost 5 bases, and 2 bases stayed unmatched. CDR3 in amino acids: CATSRGTGEYGYTF. Written as DNA, the CDR3 is TGTGCCACCAGCAGAGGGACAGGGGAATATGGCTACACCTTC.

This chain links TRBV5-1 with TRBJ2-7; TRBD2 aligns across 10 bases. The CDR3 is 16 amino acids. V lost 0 bases and J lost 4; bases outside the gene matches: 7. Germline V lookup: CDR1 SGHRS, CDR2 YFSETQ. CDR3 DNA: TGCGCCAGCAGCTTGGCCAGCGGGGGGGTTAGTTACGAGCAGTACTTC. Protein sequence: CASSLASGGVSYEQYF. The variable domain in full, completed from reference TRBV5-1 and TRBJ2-7, reads KAGVTQTPRYLIKTRGQQVTLSCSPISGHRSVSWYQQTPGQGLQFLFEYFSETQRNKGNFPGRFSGRQFSNSRSEMNVSTLELGDSALYLCASSLASGGVSYEQYFGPGTRLTVT.

This chain joins TRBV27 and TRBJ2-2; 11 bases map to TRBD2. V lost 4 bases to trimming and J lost 7 bases; unmatched junction nucleotides: 11. From germline, CDR1 is MNHEY and CDR2 SMNVEV (reference sequence). The length of the CDR3 is 17 residues. The CDR3 region has the DNA TGTGCCAGCAGTTCCCCCACTAGCGGGAGTCGCTTCGGGGAGCTGTTTTTT. It encodes CASSSPTSGSRFGELFF.

The gene calls are TRBV5-1 and TRBJ2-7, with D tentatively TRBD2 (6 bases). V was pared by 3 bases and J by 3 bases, with 19 bases between. The CDR3 length is 16 residues. CDR1 and CDR2 (germline): SGHRS, YFSETQ. The DNA for the CDR3 is TGCGCCAGCAGCTCCACCGTCTCCGGGACTGGCTACGAGCAGTACTTC. This encodes CASSSTVSGTGYEQYF.

The chain couples TRBV20-1 to TRBJ2-7; D is uncertain. The germline V gene encodes CDR1 DFQATT and CDR2 SNEGSKA (reference sequence). V was cut by 7 bases and J by 0 bases, with 7 bases left in between. This CDR3 region has 11 residues. The CDR3 DNA reads TGCAGTGGGGAAGCCTCCTACGAGCAGTACTTC. Protein: CSGEASYEQYF.

J is TRBJ2-1 and V is TRBV11-2, with TRBD2 matching over 9 bases. The germline V gene has CDR1 SGHAT and CDR2 FQNNGV. After removal of 0 bases from V and 8 bases from J, the junction contained 14 bases not matched to a gene. This CDR3 spans 18 amino acids. CDR3 sequence: CASSLERRAGGPGHEQFF. The CDR3 bases are TGTGCCAGCAGCTTAGAACGCCGAGCGGGAGGCCCTGGGCATGAGCAGTTCTTC.

This clone is a singleton in its sample. The J gene is TRBJ2-7, the V gene TRBV27; 7 positions match TRBD1. The CDR3 is made up of 15 amino acids. J gave up 4 bases and V 5 bases, and 11 bases lay outside the gene matches. Germline CDR1 reads MNHEY; CDR2 reads SMNVEV (reference sequence). CDR3 in amino acids: CASSNEPGQLYEQYF. In nucleotides, the CDR3 is TGTGCCAGCAGTAACGAACCGGGACAGTTATACGAGCAGTACTTC.

As concerns this clone: In this CDR3 the conserved last residue, phenylalanine or tryptophan, is missing, so a read error is likely. The DNA is omitted, as the CDR3 cannot be located on it reliably, and the CDR3 follows TCRdb's listing. V gene TRBV19 combines with J gene TRBJ2-4; the table's TRBD1 call for D was not verified on the DNA. Per germline, CDR1 LNHDA and CDR2 SQIVND (reference sequence). Termini included, the CDR3 measures 11 amino acids. The CDR3 is CASSRDTHVNL.

The V gene is TRBV30, the J gene TRBJ1-4; D is perhaps TRBD1 (5 bases). The CDR3 extends over 15 amino acids. The V and J ends lost 0 bases and 8 bases respectively, with 16 bases between them. Germline-derived CDR1 and CDR2 are GTSNPN and SVGIG (reference sequence). CDR3 sequence: CAWSVPGRDQEKLFF. As DNA, the CDR3 is TGTGCCTGGAGTGTACCCGGCAGGGACCAAGAAAAACTGTTTTTT. Drawing the rest from reference TRBV30 and TRBJ1-4, the complete variable domain is SQTIHQWPATLVQPVGSPLSLECTVEGTSNPNLYWYRQAAGRGLQLLFYSVGIGQISSEVPQNLSASRPQDRQFILSSKKLLLSDSGFYLCAWSVPGRDQEKLFFGSGTQLSVL.

This sequence joins TRBV7-9 and TRBJ1-6; D not certain. CDR1 is SEHNR, CDR2 FQNEAQ, per germline (reference sequence). The V end lost 2 bases, the J end lost 11 bases, and 10 bases lay between the germline ends. This CDR3 has 13 amino acids. CDR3 in amino acids: CASSLTLGAPLHF. As DNA, the CDR3 is TGTGCCAGCAGCTTAACACTCGGGGCACCCCTCCACTTT.

The chain recombines TRBV18 with TRBJ2-2; D is unresolved. Germline V gives CDR1 KGHSH, CDR2 LQKENI. The CDR3 covers 15 residues. V lost 2 bases and J lost 2, with 9 bases in between. The CDR3 DNA reads TGTGCCAGCTCACCATCTCCAGCCAACACCGGGGAGCTGTTTTTT. The encoded protein is CASSPSPANTGELFF.

The chain has TRBV7-8 and TRBJ2-3; 8 bases line up with TRBD2. The ends lost 4 bases at V and 4 bases at J; junction bases unmatched: 10. The germline CDR1 and CDR2 sequences are SGHVS and FQNEAQ. This CDR3 is built from 16 residues. The CDR3 coding sequence is TGTGCCAGCAGCTGGAGGTCCAGCGGGGGCTCAGATACGCAGTATTTT. Residues: CASSWRSSGGSDTQYF. Drawing the rest from reference TRBV7-8 and TRBJ2-3, the complete variable domain is GAGVSQSPRYKVAKRGQDVALRCDPISGHVSLFWYQQALGQGPEFLTYFQNEAQLDKSGLPSDRFFAERPEGSVSTLKIQRTQQEDSAVYLCASSWRSSGGSDTQYFGPGTRLTVL.